This TCR beta chain was found in a study of cytomegalovirus exposure and HLA in healthy donors. The length of the CDR3 is 14 residues. Trimming took off 6 bases at V and 0 bases at J, with 11 bases between the two ends. CDR1 and CDR2 (germline): LNHDA, SQIVND (reference sequence). Primers: 60 Vbeta forward and 13 Jbeta reverse. The assay was immunoSEQ multiplex PCR, and TCRdb's table has in-frame clones only and misses some. Among roughly 170,000 clones listed, 70% to 85% were seen once. The sample taken for sequencing was PBMCs. V usage is TRBV19 and J usage is TRBJ1-2, with D uncertain. The clonotype originates from a girl aged 2 to 9 in good health and CMV-seropositive. CDR3 amino acids: CASRSLDTNYGYTF. The CDR3, as DNA: TGTGCCAGTAGATCCTTAGACACTAACTATGGCTACACCTTC.